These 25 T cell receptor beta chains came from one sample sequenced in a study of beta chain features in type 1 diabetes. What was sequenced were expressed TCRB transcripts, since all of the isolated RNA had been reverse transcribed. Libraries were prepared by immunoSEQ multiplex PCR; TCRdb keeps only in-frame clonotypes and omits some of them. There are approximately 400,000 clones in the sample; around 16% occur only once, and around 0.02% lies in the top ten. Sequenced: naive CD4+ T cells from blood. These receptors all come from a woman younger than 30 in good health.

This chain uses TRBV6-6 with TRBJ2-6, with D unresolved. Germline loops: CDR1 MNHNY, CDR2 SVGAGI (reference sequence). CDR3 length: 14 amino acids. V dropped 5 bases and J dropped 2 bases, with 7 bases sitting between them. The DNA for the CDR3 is TGTGCCAGCAGTCCCTACGCTGGGGCCAACGTCCTGACTTTC. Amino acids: CASSPYAGANVLTF.

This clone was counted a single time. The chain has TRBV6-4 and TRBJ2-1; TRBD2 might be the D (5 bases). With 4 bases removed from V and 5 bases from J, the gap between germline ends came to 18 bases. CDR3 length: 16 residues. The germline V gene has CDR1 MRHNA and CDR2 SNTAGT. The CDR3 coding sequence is TGTGCCAGCAGTGTAAAGAGGGCCTTCGGGAACAATGAGCAGTTCTTC. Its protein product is CASSVKRAFGNNEQFF.

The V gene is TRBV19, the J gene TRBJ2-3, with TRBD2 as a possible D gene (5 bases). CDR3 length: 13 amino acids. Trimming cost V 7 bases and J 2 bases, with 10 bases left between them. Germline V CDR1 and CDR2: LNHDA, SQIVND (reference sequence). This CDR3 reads CASTDGVTDTQYF. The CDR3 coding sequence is TGTGCCAGTACGGACGGGGTCACAGATACGCAGTATTTT.

DNA of the CDR3: TGTGCCAGCACCCCACTAGCGGGAGGGCCCGGGGAGCAGTACTTC. This encodes CASTPLAGGPGEQYF. The rearrangement links TRBV9 to TRBJ2-7, with TRBD2 identical over 13 bases. Unmatched junction bases numbered 10, after V lost 6 bases and J lost 7 bases. The CDR3 sequence is 15 residues long. Germline V gene lookup returns CDR1 SGDLS and CDR2 YYNGEE.

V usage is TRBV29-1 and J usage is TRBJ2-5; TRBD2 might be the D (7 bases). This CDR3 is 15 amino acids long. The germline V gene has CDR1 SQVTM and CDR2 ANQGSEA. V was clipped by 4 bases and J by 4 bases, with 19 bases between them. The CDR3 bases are TGCAGCGTTGGGTGGGGGGGGCGACAAACAGAGACCCAGTACTTC. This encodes CSVGWGGRQTETQYF.

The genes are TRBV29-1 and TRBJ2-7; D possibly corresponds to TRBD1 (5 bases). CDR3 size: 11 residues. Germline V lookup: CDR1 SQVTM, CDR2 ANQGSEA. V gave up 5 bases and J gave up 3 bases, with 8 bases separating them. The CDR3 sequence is CSVRTHYEQYF. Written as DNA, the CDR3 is TGCAGCGTTAGGACACACTACGAGCAGTACTTC.

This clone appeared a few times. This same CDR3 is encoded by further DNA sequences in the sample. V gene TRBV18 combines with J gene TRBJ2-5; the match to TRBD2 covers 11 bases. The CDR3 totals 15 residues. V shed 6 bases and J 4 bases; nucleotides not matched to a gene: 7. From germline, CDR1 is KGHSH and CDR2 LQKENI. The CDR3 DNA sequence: TGTGCCAGCTCTCCTACTAGCGGGAGTGGAGAGACCCAGTACTTC. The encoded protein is CASSPTSGSGETQYF.

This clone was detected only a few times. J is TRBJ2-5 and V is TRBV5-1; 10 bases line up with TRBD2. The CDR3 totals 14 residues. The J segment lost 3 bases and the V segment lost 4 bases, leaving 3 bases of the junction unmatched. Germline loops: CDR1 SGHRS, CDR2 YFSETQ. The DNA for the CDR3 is TGCGCCAGCAGCCCCGGACTAGCGGAAGAGACCCAGTACTTC. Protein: CASSPGLAEETQYF. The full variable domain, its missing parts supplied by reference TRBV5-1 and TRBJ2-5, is KAGVTQTPRYLIKTRGQQVTLSCSPISGHRSVSWYQQTPGQGLQFLFEYFSETQRNKGNFPGRFSGRQFSNSRSEMNVSTLELGDSALYLCASSPGLAEETQYFGPGTRLLVL.

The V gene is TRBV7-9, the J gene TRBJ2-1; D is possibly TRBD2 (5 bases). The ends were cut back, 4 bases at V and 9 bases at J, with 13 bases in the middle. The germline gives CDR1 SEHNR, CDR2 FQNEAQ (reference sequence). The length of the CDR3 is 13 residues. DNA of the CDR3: TGTGCCAGCAGCTCAACACGGGGTGGTGAGCAGTTCTTC. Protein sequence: CASSSTRGGEQFF.

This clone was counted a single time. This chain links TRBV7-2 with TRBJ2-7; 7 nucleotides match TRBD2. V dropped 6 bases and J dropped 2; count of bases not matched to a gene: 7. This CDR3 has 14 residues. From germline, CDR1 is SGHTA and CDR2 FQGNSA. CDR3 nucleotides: TGTGCCAGCAGATTCGGACTAGGCGCCTACGAGCAGTACTTC. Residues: CASRFGLGAYEQYF.

CDR3 sequence: CASSIAGGTTDTQYF. CDR3 coding DNA: TGTGCCAGTAGTATAGCGGGAGGAACCACAGATACGCAGTATTTT. V and J are TRBV19 and TRBJ2-3; 7 bases are shared with TRBD2. V gave up 1 base and J gave up 2 bases; unmatched junction bases: 3. Germline loops: CDR1 LNHDA, CDR2 SQIVND (reference sequence). This CDR3 spans 15 amino acids.

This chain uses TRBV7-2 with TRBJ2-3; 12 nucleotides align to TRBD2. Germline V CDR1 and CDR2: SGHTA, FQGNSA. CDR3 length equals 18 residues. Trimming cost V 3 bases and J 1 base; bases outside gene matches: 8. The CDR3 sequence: CASSFATLAGGGTDTQYF. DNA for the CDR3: TGTGCCAGCAGCTTCGCCACACTAGCGGGAGGAGGCACAGATACGCAGTATTTT.

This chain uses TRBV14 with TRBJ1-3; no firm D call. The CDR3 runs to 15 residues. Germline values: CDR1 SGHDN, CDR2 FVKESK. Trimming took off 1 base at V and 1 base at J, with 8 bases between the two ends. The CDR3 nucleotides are TGTGCCAGCAGCCAAGTTCGGGGATCTGGAAACACCATATATTTT. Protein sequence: CASSQVRGSGNTIYF.

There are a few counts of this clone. The CDR3 coding sequence is TGCGCCAGCAGCTTGAGACCAACGTACAGGGTCTATGGCTACACCTTC. Protein product: CASSLRPTYRVYGYTF. The chain combines TRBV5-1 with TRBJ1-2, with a tentative D call TRBD1 (6 bases). This CDR3 spans 16 amino acids. CDR1 and CDR2 from the germline V gene are SGHRS and YFSETQ. V was pared by 1 base and J by 4 bases, with 17 bases between.

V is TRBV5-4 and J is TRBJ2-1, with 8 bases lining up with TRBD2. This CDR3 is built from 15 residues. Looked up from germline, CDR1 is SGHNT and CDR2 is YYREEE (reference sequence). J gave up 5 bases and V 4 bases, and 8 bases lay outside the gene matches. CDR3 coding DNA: TGTGCCAGCAGCCATGTGACTAGCGCTCACAATGAGCAGTTCTTC. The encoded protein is CASSHVTSAHNEQFF.

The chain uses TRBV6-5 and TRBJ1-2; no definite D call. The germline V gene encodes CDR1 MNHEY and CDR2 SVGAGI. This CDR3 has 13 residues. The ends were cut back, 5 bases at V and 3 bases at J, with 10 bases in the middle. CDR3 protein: CASSPESDYGYTF. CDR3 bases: TGTGCCAGCAGTCCCGAGAGTGACTATGGCTACACCTTC.

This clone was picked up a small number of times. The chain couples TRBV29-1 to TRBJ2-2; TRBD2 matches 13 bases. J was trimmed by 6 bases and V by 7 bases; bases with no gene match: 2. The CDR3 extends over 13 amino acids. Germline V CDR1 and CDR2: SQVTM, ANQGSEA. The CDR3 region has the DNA TGCAGCGCCGGACTAGCGGGAGCCGGGGAGCTGTTTTTT. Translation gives CSAGLAGAGELFF.

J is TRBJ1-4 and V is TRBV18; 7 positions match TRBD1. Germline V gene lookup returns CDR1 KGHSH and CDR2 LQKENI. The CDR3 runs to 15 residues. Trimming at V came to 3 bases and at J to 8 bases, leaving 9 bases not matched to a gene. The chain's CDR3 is CASSPDRSFSEKLFF. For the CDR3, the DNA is TGTGCCAGCTCACCGGACAGGTCGTTCAGCGAAAAACTGTTTTTT.

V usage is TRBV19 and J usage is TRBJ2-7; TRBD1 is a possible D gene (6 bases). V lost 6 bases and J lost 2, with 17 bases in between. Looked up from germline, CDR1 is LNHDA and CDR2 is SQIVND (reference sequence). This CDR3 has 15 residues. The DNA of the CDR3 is TGTGCCAGTAGGAGGGAGACAGGCGCTGCCTACGAGCAGTACTTC. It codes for CASRRETGAAYEQYF.

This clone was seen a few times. CDR3: CASSGATGNGYTF. DNA for the CDR3: TGTGCCAGCAGCGGAGCGACAGGGAATGGCTACACCTTC. The chain carries TRBV7-2 and TRBJ1-2, with 7 bases that match TRBD1. CDR1 and CDR2 (germline): SGHTA, FQGNSA. The V segment lost 5 bases and the J segment 6 bases; nucleotides outside the gene matches: 6. This CDR3 contains 13 residues.

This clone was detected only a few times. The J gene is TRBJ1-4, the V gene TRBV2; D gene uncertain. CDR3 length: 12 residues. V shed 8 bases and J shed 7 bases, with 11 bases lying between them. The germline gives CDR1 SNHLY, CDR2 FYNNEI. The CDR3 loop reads CASWYAGEKLFF. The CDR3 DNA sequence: TGTGCCAGCTGGTATGCGGGTGAAAAACTGTTTTTT.

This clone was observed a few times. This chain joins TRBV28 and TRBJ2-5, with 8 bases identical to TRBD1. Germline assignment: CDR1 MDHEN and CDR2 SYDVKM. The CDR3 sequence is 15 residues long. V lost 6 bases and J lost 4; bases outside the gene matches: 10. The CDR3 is CASRRYRGIRETQYF. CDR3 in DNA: TGTGCCAGCAGGCGTTACAGGGGGATTAGAGAGACCCAGTACTTC.

For the CDR3, the DNA is TGTGCCAGCAGCTCGGGGAGGGGACGGCCTTACGAGCAGTACTTC. This encodes CASSSGRGRPYEQYF. The V and J genes are TRBV7-2 and TRBJ2-7; 7 bases fit TRBD2. From germline, CDR1 is SGHTA and CDR2 FQGNSA. The length of the CDR3 is 15 residues. The V gene end was trimmed by 4 bases and the J gene end by 4 bases; junction bases not matched to a gene: 10.

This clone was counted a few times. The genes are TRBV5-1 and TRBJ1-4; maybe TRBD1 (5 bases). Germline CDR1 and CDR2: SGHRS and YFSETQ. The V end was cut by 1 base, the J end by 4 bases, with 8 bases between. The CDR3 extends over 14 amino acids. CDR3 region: CASSLRQFNEKLFF. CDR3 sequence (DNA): TGCGCCAGCAGCTTGAGACAGTTTAATGAAAAACTGTTTTTT.

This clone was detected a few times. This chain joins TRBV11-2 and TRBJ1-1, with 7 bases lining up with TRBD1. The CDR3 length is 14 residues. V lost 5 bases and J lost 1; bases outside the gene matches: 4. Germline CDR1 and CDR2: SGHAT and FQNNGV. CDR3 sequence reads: CASSPRQGNTEAFF. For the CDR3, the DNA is TGTGCCAGCAGCCCTCGACAGGGGAACACTGAAGCTTTCTTT.